The 12 T cell receptor beta chains below were found in one sample sequenced in a study of human T cells and chemical hapten exposure. A single record per CDR3 protein comes from TCRdb applying MiXCR to the RACE reads. The sample yields about 360,000 distinct CDR3 sequences, approximately 6.3% seen once. Time point meaning: patch test 1, 2 weeks after DPC sensitization. Treatment specified: therapeutic diphenylcyclopropenone sensitization with weekly scalp DPC. The sequencing used whole blood, collected in connection with sensitization to the hapten diphenylcyclopropenone (DPC). The receptors stem from a woman in her late teens or twenties with alopecia areata. Some clones in this sample may be carry-over from other donors' samples.

This clonotype turned up a few times. The chain carries TRBV3-1 and TRBJ2-3, with no clear D. Per the germline V gene, CDR1 is LGHDT and CDR2 is YNNKEL (reference sequence). Between the trimmed V and J ends, which lost 3 bases and 4 bases, there was a span of 11 bases. This CDR3 spans 14 amino acids. Written as DNA, the CDR3 is TGTGCCAGCAGCCACAGAGAAAGATCAGATACGCAGTATTTT. It is translated as CASSHRERSDTQYF.

This clonotype was seen repeatedly, ten times or more. V gene TRBV6-4 combines with J gene TRBJ2-6; D uncertain. The germline V gene encodes CDR1 MRHNA and CDR2 SNTAGT. The CDR3 runs to 14 residues. The V gene lost 3 bases and the J gene lost 2 bases, with 5 bases spanning the gap. The CDR3 DNA sequence: TGTGCCAGCAGTGAGGGTACTGGGGCCAACGTCCTGACTTTC. This sequence encodes CASSEGTGANVLTF.

This clonotype was seen a handful of times. V and J are TRBV3-1 and TRBJ1-1, with TRBD1 matching over 8 bases. V was clipped by 4 bases and J by 7 bases; unmatched bases: 8. Germline CDR1 and CDR2: LGHDT and YNNKEL (reference sequence). The CDR3 spans 14 residues. The CDR3 sequence: CASSPRQGTVEAFF. The CDR3 region has the DNA TGTGCCAGCAGCCCTCGACAGGGGACGGTTGAAGCTTTCTTT.

The CDR3 is CASSFGTGLSPLHF. The CDR3 DNA reads TGCGCCAGCAGCTTCGGGACAGGGCTGTCACCCCTCCACTTT. The chain carries TRBV5-1 and TRBJ1-6; 9 bases are shared with TRBD1. The CDR3 sequence is 14 residues long. V gave up 2 bases and J gave up 10 bases; unmatched junction bases: 4. Germline CDR1 reads SGHRS; CDR2 reads YFSETQ.

This clonotype has more than one count but fewer than ten. The CDR3 region has the DNA TGTGCCAGCACCCGCCTCGGGACAGGTAACAATGAGCAGTTCTTC. Protein product: CASTRLGTGNNEQFF. The V and J genes are TRBV9 and TRBJ2-1; 8 nucleotides agree with TRBD1. The junction had 10 bases not matched to a gene; V was cut back by 6 bases and J by 5 bases. CDR1 is SGDLS, CDR2 YYNGEE, per germline. The CDR3 totals 15 residues.

Only a few counts were recorded for this clonotype. The rearrangement joins TRBV28 to TRBJ1-1, with a weak D call TRBD1 (5 bases). Germline-derived CDR1 and CDR2 are MDHEN and SYDVKM. The CDR3 extends over 10 amino acids. Deletions cut 4 bases from V and 11 bases from J, with 8 bases between. The CDR3 protein is CASSSGLAFF. CDR3 in DNA: TGTGCCAGCAGTTCAGGGTTGGCTTTCTTT.

The V gene is TRBV4-3, the J gene TRBJ2-3; the D gene is possibly TRBD1 (6 bases). V was cut by 0 bases and J by 6 bases, with 13 bases left in between. Germline V gene lookup returns CDR1 LGHNA and CDR2 YSLEER. The CDR3 is 15 amino acids. CDR3 DNA sequence: TGCGCCAGCAGCCAAGATAGTTCTAGGGGGGATACGCAGTATTTT. Protein product: CASSQDSSRGDTQYF.

Many counts were recorded for this clonotype. The chain is built from TRBV2 and TRBJ2-3; the D is unclear. The CDR3 extends over 14 amino acids. Trimming removed 1 base at V and 4 bases at J, with 9 bases between. Looked up from germline, CDR1 is SNHLY and CDR2 is FYNNEI. Here the CDR3 reads CASSEGWISDTQYF. The CDR3 bases are TGTGCCAGCAGTGAAGGGTGGATTTCAGATACGCAGTATTTT.

This clonotype was seen only a few times. The V gene is TRBV7-2, the J gene TRBJ2-3, with TRBD2 as a possible D gene (5 bases). Trimming took 2 bases from V and 4 from J, leaving 7 bases between them. CDR3 length: 13 amino acids. CDR1 SGHTA and CDR2 FQGNSA come from the germline V gene. The CDR3 nucleotides are TGTGCCAGCAGCTTAATCGGGGCAGATACGCAGTATTTT. This translates into CASSLIGADTQYF.

This clonotype showed up many times. The chain recombines TRBV3-1 with TRBJ2-1, with 13 bases lining up with TRBD2. Losses at the gene ends were 4 bases for V and 8 bases for J; bases not matched to a gene: 8. CDR3 length equals 16 residues. Germline assignment: CDR1 LGHDT and CDR2 YNNKEL (reference sequence). CDR3 in amino acids: CASSLPGLAGAHEQFF. CDR3 nucleotide sequence: TGTGCCAGCAGCCTTCCCGGACTAGCGGGGGCCCATGAGCAGTTCTTC.

The chain employs TRBV7-2 and TRBJ1-5, with TRBD1 identical over 9 bases. V was clipped by 6 bases and J by 1 base; unmatched bases: 7. Germline values: CDR1 SGHTA, CDR2 FQGNSA. The CDR3 runs to 16 residues. The CDR3 bases are TGTGCCAGCAGGTCAGGGGGGACAGGGAGCAATCAGCCCCAGCATTTT. Protein sequence: CASRSGGTGSNQPQHF.

This clonotype was counted a few times. This chain connects TRBV5-1 to TRBJ2-1; D is unclear. Between the trimmed V and J ends, which lost 3 bases and 0 bases, there was a span of 10 bases. Germline V lookup: CDR1 SGHRS, CDR2 YFSETQ. The CDR3 length is 15 residues. CDR3 sequence (DNA): TGCGCCAGCAGCTCCGGGCTTAGCTCCTACAATGAGCAGTTCTTC. This codes for CASSSGLSSYNEQFF.